The clone carrying this T cell receptor (beta chain) occurred once. This sample stems from a study of cytomegalovirus exposure and HLA in healthy donors. The PCR contained 60 Vbeta and 13 Jbeta primers. The table came from immunoSEQ multiplex PCR; TCRdb's copy has only in-frame clones and leaves some out. In the table there are roughly 200,000 clones, 82% of which are singletons. V lost 3 bases, J lost 1 base, and 9 bases lay in between. The CDR3 extends over 14 amino acids. Germline V CDR1 and CDR2: LNHDA, SQIVND (reference sequence). The chain links TRBV19 to TRBJ1-1; D gene unclear. The receptor was derived from a woman aged 40 to 49 in good health and CMV-seronegative. The sequencing sample was made of PBMCs. The CDR3 DNA reads TGTGCCAGTAGTATTTTAGTAACGAACACTGAAGCTTTCTTT. Protein product: CASSILVTNTEAFF.